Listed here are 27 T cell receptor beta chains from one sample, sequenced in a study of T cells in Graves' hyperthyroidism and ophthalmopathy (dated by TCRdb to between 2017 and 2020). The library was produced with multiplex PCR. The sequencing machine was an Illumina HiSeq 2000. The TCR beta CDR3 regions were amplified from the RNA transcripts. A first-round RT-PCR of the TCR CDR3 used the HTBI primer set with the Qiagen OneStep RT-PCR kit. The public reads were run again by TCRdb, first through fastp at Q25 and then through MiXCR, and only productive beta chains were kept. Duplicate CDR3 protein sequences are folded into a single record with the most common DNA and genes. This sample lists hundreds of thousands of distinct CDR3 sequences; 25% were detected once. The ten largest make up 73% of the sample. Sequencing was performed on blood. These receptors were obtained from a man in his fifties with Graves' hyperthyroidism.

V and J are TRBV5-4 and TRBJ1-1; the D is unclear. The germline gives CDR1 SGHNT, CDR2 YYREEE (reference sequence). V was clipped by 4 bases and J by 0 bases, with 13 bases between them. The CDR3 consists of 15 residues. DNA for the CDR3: TGTGCCAGCAGCATGGTCGGAGATATGAACACTGAAGCTTTCTTT. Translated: CASSMVGDMNTEAFF. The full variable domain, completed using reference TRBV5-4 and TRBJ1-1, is ETGVTQSPTHLIKTRGQQVTLRCSSQSGHNTVSWYQQALGQGPQFIFQYYREEENGRGNFPPRFSGLQFPNYSSELNVNALELDDSALYLCASSMVGDMNTEAFFGQGTRLTVV.

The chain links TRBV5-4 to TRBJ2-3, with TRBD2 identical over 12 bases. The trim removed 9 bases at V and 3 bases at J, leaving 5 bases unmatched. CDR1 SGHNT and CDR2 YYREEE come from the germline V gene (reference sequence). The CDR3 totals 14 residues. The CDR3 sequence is CATATSGRTDTQYF. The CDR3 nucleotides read TGTGCCACCGCGACTAGCGGGAGAACAGATACGCAGTATTTT.

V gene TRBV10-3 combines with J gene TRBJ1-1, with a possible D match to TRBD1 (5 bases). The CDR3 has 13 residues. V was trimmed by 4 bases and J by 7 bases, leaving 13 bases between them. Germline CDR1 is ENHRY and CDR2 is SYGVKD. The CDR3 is CAISVGQPDEAFF. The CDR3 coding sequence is TGTGCCATCAGTGTGGGGCAGCCCGATGAAGCTTTCTTT.

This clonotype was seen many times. In DNA form, the CDR3 reads TGTGCCAGCAGCTTCCCCCACAATGAGCAGTTCTTC. This translates into CASSFPHNEQFF. The chain has TRBV11-3 and TRBJ2-1; D remains unclear. Per germline, CDR1 SGHNT and CDR2 YENEEA. The ends were cut back, 3 bases at V and 5 bases at J, with 5 bases in the middle. The CDR3 extends over 12 amino acids.

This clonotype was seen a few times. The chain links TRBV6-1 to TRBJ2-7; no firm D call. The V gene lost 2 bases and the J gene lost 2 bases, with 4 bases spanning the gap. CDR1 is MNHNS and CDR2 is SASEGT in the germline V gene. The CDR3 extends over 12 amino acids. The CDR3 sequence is CASSENTYEQYF. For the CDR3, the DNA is TGTGCCAGCAGTGAAAATACCTACGAGCAGTACTTC.

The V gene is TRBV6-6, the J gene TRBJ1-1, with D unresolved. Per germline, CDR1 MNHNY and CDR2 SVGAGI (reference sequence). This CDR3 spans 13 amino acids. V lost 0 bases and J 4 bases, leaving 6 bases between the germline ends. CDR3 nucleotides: TGTGCCAGCAGTTACTCCCTTTCCACTGAAGCTTTCTTT. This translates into CASSYSLSTEAFF.

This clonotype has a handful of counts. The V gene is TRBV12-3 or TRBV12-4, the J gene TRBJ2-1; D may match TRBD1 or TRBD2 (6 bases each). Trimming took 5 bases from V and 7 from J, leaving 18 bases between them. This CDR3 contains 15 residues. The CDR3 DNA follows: TGTGCCAGCAGTCTAGGGGGTGTAGCGGCAAATGAGCAGTTCTTC. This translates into CASSLGGVAANEQFF.

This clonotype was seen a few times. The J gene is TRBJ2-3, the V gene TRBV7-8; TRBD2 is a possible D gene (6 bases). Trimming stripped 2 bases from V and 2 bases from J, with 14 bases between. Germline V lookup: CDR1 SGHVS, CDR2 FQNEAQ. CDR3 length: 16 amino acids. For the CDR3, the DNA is TGTGCCAGCAGCTTACGGGAGAATTGGGACACAGATACGCAGTATTTT. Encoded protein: CASSLRENWDTDTQYF.

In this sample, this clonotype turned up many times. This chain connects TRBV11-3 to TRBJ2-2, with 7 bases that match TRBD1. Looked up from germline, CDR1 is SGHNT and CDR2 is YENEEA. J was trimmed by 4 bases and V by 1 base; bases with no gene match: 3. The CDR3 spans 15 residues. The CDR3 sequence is CASSLGQGSTGELFF. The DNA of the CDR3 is TGTGCCAGCAGCTTAGGACAGGGTTCCACCGGGGAGCTGTTTTTT.

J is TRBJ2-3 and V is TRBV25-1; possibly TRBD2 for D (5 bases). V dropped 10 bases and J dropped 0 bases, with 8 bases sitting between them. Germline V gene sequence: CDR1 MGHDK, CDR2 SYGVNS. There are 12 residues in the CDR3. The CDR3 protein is CATEGSTDTQYF. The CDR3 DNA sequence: TGTGCCACCGAGGGTAGCACAGATACGCAGTATTTT.

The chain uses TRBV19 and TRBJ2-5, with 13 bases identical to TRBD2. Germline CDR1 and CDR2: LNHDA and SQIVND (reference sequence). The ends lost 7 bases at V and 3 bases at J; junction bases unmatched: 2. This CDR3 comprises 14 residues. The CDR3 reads CASKGLAGKETQYF. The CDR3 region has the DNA TGTGCCAGTAAGGGACTAGCGGGAAAAGAGACCCAGTACTTC. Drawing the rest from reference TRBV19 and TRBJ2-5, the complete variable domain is DGGITQSPKYLFRKEGQNVTLSCEQNLNHDAMYWYRQDPGQGLRLIYYSQIVNDFQKGDIAEGYSVSREKKESFPLTVTSAQKNPTAFYLCASKGLAGKETQYFGPGTRLLVL.

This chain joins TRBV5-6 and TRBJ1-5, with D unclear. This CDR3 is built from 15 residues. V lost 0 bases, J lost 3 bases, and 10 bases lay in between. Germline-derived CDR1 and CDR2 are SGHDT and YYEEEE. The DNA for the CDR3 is TGTGCCAGCAGCTTGGGTCTAAGCTACAATCAGCCCCAGCATTTT. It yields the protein CASSLGLSYNQPQHF.

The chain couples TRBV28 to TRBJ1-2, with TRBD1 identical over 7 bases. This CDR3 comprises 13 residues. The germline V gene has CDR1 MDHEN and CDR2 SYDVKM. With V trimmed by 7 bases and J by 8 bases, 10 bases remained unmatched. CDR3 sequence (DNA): TGTGCCAGCACCTCCTGGGACAGAGGGGGCTACACCTTC. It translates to CASTSWDRGGYTF.

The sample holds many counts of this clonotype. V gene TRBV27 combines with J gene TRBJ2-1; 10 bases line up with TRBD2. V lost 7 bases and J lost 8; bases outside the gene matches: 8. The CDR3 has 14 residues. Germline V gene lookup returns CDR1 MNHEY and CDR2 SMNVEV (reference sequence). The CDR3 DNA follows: TGTGCCAGCACAGGACTAGCGGAACCGGATGAGCAGTTCTTC. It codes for CASTGLAEPDEQFF.

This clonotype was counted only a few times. The CDR3 sequence: CASSGPLAGGPNEQFF. For the CDR3, the DNA is TGTGCCAGCAGCGGACCACTAGCGGGAGGGCCCAATGAGCAGTTCTTC. The chain employs TRBV11-2 and TRBJ2-1; TRBD2 aligns across 13 bases. Germline CDR1 and CDR2: SGHAT and FQNNGV. This CDR3 contains 16 residues. V was clipped by 5 bases and J by 6 bases; unmatched bases: 7.

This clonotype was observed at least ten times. CDR3 nucleotides: TGTGCCAGCAGTCTATATAGCGGGATAATAACTCCAGAAACAGATACGCAGTATTTT. This gives the protein CASSLYSGIITPETDTQYF. V and J are TRBV28 and TRBJ2-3, with 8 bases lining up with TRBD2. Germline assignment: CDR1 MDHEN and CDR2 SYDVKM. CDR3 size: 19 residues. Trimming cost V 5 bases and J 3 bases; bases outside gene matches: 19.

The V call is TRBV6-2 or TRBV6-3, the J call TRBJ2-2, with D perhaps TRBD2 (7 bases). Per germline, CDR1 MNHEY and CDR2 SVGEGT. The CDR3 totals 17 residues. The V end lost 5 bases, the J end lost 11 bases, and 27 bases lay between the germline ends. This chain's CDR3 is CASSATGGPVRLTELFF. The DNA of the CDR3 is TGTGCCAGCAGTGCCACCGGGGGGCCGGTTCGACTAACAGAGCTGTTTTTT.

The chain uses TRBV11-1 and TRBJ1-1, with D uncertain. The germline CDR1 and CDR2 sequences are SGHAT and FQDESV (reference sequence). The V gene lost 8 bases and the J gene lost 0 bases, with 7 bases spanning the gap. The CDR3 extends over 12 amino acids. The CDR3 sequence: CASFYVNTEAFF. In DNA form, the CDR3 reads TGTGCCAGCTTTTACGTGAACACTGAAGCTTTCTTT.

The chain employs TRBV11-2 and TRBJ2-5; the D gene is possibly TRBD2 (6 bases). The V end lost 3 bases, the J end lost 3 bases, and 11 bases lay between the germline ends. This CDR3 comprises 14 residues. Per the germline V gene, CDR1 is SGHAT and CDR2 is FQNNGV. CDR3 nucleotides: TGTGCCAGCAGCTTTAGCGGTACCAAAGAGACCCAGTACTTC. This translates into CASSFSGTKETQYF.

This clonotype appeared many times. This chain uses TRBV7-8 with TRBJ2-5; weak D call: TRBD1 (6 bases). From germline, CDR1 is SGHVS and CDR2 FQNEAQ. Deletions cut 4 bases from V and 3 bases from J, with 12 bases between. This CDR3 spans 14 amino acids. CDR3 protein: CASSSIPGEETQYF. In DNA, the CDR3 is TGTGCCAGCAGCTCCATACCAGGGGAAGAGACCCAGTACTTC.

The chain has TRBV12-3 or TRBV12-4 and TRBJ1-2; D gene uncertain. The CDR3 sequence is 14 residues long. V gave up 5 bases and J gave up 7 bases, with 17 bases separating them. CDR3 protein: CASSPNPWTFGYTF. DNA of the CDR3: TGTGCCAGCAGTCCTAACCCCTGGACCTTTGGCTACACCTTC.

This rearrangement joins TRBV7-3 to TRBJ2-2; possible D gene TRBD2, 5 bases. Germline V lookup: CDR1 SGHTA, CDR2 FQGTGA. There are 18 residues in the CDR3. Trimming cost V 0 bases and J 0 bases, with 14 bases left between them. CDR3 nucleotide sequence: TGTGCCAGCAGCTTAACACTCTCCGGGAAAGCGAACACCGGGGAGCTGTTTTTT. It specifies CASSLTLSGKANTGELFF.

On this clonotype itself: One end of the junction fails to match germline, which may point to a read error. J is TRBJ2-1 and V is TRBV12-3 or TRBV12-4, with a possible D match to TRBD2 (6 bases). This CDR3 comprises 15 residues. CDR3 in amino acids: CASSLWRDSNNEQFF. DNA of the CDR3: TGTGCCAGCAGTTTATGGCGGGACTCCAACAATGAGCAGTTCTTC.

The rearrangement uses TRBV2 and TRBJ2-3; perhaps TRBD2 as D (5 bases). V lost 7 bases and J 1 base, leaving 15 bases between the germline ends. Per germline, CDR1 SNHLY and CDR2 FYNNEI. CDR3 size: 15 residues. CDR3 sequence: CASITRNSRTDTQYF. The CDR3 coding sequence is TGTGCCAGCATTACTAGGAACAGTCGCACAGATACGCAGTATTTT. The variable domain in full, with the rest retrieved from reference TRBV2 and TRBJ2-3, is EPEVTQTPSHQVTQMGQEVILRCVPISNHLYFYWYRQILGQKVEFLVSFYNNEISEKSEIFDDQFSVERPDGSNFTLKIRSTKLEDSAMYFCASITRNSRTDTQYFGPGTRLTVL.

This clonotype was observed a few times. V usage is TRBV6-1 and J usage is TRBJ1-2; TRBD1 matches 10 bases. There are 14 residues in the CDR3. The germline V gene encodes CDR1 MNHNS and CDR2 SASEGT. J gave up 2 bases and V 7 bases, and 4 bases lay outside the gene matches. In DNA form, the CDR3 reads TGTGCCAGCACCCGGACAGGGGGGAACTATGGCTACACCTTC. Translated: CASTRTGGNYGYTF.

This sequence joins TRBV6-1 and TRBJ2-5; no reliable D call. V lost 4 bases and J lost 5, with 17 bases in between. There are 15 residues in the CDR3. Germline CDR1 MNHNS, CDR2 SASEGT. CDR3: CASSGPNPIVETQYF. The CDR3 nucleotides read TGTGCCAGCAGTGGTCCAAACCCTATTGTGGAGACCCAGTACTTC.

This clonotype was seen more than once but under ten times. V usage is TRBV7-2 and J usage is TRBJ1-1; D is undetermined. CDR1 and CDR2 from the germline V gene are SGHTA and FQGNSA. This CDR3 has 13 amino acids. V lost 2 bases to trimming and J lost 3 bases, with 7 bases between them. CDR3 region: CASSLITDTEAFF. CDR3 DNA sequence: TGTGCCAGCAGCTTAATAACGGACACTGAAGCTTTCTTT.